The clone carrying this TCR beta chain was observed a single time. CD45RO-negative CD8 cells positively selected for CCR7 made up the naive population, which excluded terminally differentiated effector memory CD45RA+ cells. This sample is part of a study of shared clonotypes between healthy human individuals. Profiling relied on immunoSEQ multiplex PCR, and the TCRdb table lists in-frame clones only, not all of them. The profile covers around 2,000,000 clones, with just under 95% appearing a single time and 0.9% to 1.5% taken by the ten largest. V was pared by 3 bases and J by 0 bases, with 5 bases between. This CDR3 spans 13 amino acids. Germline values: CDR1 SGHVS, CDR2 FQNEAQ.

The sequenced material came from naive CD8+ T cells sorted from blood. The chain links TRBV7-8 to TRBJ1-2; no reliable D call. This clonotype was obtained from a man aged 18 to 30 in good health. The DNA of the CDR3 is TGTGCCAGCAGCTTTGAGTCTAACTATGGCTACACCTTC. Translated: CASSFESNYGYTF.